This T cell receptor beta chain was retrieved from a study of post-analysis software for immune sequencing data. Unique-molecular-identifier-tagged TCR beta cDNA libraries were used. MiXCR, run by TCRdb on the PCR reads, gives a single entry per CDR3 protein. The table shows more than 500,000 distinct CDR3 sequences, with roughly 34% occurring only once. The table lists this clonotype with a few counts. The antigen is unknown. Germline CDR1 SGHRS, CDR2 YFSETQ. With 7 bases removed from V and 0 bases from J, the gap between germline ends came to 16 bases. The CDR3 length is 15 residues. Study-wide points: Five or six TRBV segments, TRBV5-6, TRBV5-1 and TRBV20-1 among them, were found more frequent in patients than controls. Controls had significantly higher normalized Chao1 diversity than multiple sclerosis patients. Under F measure analysis, samples from one preparation batch co-clustered strongly.

This sequence joins TRBV5-1 and TRBJ1-1; unclear D gene. The origin of this receptor is a girl under 18 with multiple sclerosis. Sequencing was carried out using blood. The CDR3 is CASALLSPMNTEAFF. The CDR3 DNA reads as TGCGCCAGCGCCCTTCTGAGCCCCATGAACACTGAAGCTTTCTTT.